The clone carrying this TCR beta chain was seen many times. The target antigen is unknown. This specimen comes from a study of HIV-infected children after antiretroviral therapy interruption. As for the study in general: Interruption-arm samples span weeks 0, 12, interruption end (24 or 48), and about 3 years post-study. Weeks 0, 48 and 150 were sampled under continuous treatment. Broader study findings: Naive CD4+ sequences overlapped less between time points once interruption began. Some non-naive CD45RA+ T cells might be present among sorted naive cells.

Treatment indicated: PENTA 11 planned treatment interruption arm or continuous ART arm. RNA-based 3' RACE libraries used unique molecular identifiers. TCRdb used MiXCR to reprocess the 3' RACE reads, holding one entry per CDR3 protein. The table records over 35,000 distinct CDR3 sequences, approximately 7% of them present only once. This specimen was CD45RA+ CD4+ T cells from PBMCs, pooled from several time points, taken from a donor given antiretroviral therapy, either interrupted or continuous. Subset reported: naive CD4+ CD45RA+ CD45RO- T cells. The receptor's source is a pool of human donors with HIV.

The CDR3 bases are TGCAGTGCTAGCCTTCCAGGCAGTACAGATGAGCAGTTCTTC. Protein sequence: CSASLPGSTDEQFF. This rearrangement joins TRBV20-1 to TRBJ2-1, with D hard to call. Trimming shortened V by 3 bases and J by 8 bases, and 17 bases separated the two germline ends. Germline assignment: CDR1 DFQATT and CDR2 SNEGSKA (reference sequence). CDR3 length: 14 residues.